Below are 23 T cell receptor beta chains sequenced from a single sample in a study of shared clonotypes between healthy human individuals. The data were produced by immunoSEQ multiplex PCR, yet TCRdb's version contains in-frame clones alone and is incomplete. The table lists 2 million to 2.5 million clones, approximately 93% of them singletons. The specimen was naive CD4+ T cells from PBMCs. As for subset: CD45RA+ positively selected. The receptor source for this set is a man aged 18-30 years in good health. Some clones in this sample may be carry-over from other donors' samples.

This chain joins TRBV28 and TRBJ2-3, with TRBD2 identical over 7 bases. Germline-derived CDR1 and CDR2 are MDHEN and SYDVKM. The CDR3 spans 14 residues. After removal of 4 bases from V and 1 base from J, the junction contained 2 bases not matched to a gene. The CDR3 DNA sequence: TGTGCCAGCAGTTGGGCGGGAGGCACAGATACGCAGTATTTT. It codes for CASSWAGGTDTQYF.

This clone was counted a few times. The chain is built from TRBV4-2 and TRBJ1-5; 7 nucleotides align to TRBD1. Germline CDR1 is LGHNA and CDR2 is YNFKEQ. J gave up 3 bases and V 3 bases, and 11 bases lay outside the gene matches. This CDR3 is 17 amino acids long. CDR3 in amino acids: CASSQVVAGGFNQPQHF. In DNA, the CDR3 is TGTGCCAGCAGCCAGGTGGTGGCAGGGGGATTCAATCAGCCCCAGCATTTT.

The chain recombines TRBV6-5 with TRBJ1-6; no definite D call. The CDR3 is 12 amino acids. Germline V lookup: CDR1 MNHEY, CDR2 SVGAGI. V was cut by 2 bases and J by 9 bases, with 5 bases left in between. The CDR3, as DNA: TGTGCCAGCAGTTACCCCGGTTCACCCCTCCACTTT. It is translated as CASSYPGSPLHF.

The CDR3 protein is CASSDGQGTFF. In DNA, the CDR3 is TGTGCCAGCAGTGATGGACAGGGTACGTTCTTC. This chain connects TRBV2 to TRBJ2-1, with 8 bases that match TRBD1. In germline, CDR1 is SNHLY, CDR2 FYNNEI. The CDR3 has 11 amino acids. With 3 bases clipped from V and 15 bases from J, the junction kept 4 bases outside the gene matches.

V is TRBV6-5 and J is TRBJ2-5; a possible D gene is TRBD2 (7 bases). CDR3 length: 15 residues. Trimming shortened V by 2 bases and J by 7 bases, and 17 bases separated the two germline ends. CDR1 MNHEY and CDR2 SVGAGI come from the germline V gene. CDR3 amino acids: CASSYGGLGGATQYF. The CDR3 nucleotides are TGTGCCAGCAGTTACGGTGGACTAGGGGGGGCGACCCAGTACTTC.

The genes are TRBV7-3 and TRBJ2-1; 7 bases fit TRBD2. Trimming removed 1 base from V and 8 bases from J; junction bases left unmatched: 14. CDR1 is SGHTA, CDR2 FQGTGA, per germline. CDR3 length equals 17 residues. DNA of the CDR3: TGTGCCAGCAGCTTAAGTCCGGGAGGCCGCTTAGGTGATGAGCAGTTCTTC. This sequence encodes CASSLSPGGRLGDEQFF.

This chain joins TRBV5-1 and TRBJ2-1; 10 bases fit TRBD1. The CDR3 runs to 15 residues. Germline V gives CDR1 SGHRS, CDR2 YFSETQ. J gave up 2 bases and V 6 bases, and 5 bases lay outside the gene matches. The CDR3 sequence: CASKDGTGAYNEQFF. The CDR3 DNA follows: TGCGCCAGCAAAGACGGGACAGGGGCCTACAATGAGCAGTTCTTC. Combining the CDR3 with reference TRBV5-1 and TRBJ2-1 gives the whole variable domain KAGVTQTPRYLIKTRGQQVTLSCSPISGHRSVSWYQQTPGQGLQFLFEYFSETQRNKGNFPGRFSGRQFSNSRSEMNVSTLELGDSALYLCASKDGTGAYNEQFFGPGTRLTVL.

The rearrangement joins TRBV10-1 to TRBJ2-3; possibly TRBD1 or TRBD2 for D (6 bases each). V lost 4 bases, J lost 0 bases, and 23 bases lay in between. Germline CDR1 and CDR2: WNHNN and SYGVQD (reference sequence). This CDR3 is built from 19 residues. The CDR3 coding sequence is TGCGCCAGCAGTGTAACCCCTAGGGGGGTCTCTCTTAGCACAGATACGCAGTATTTT. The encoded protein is CASSVTPRGVSLSTDTQYF.

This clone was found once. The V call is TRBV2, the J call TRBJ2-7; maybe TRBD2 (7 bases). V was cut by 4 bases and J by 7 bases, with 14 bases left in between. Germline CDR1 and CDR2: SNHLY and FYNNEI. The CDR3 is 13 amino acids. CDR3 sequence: CASSVVGGGEQYF. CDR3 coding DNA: TGTGCCAGCAGTGTCGTGGGAGGGGGTGAGCAGTACTTC.

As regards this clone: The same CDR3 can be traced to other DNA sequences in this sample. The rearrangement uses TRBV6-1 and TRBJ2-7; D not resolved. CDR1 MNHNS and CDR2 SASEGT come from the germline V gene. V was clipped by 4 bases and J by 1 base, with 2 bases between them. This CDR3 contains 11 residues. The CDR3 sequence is CASSVSYEQYF. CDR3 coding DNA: TGTGCCAGCAGTGTGTCCTACGAGCAGTACTTC.

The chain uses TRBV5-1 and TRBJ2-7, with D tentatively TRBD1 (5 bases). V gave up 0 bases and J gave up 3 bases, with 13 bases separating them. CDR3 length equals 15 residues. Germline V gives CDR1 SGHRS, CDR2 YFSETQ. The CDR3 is CASSLGQGQYYEQYF. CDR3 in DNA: TGCGCCAGCAGCTTGGGCCAGGGCCAATACTACGAGCAGTACTTC.

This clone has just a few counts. In nucleotides, the CDR3 is TGTGCCAGCAGCCAAGACGTAGGGAATCAGCCCCAGCATTTT. As protein: CASSQDVGNQPQHF. The genes are TRBV4-2 and TRBJ1-5; D unresolved. Deletions cut 0 bases from V and 4 bases from J, with 7 bases between. The CDR3 is 14 amino acids. Germline CDR1 and CDR2: LGHNA and YNFKEQ.

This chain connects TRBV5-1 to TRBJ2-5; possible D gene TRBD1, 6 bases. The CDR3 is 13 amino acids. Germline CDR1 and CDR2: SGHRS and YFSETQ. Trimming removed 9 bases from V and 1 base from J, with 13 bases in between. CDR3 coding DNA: TGCGCCACCAGGGTGGGGGCCCAAGAGACCCAGTACTTC. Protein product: CATRVGAQETQYF. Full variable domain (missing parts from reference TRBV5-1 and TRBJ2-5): KAGVTQTPRYLIKTRGQQVTLSCSPISGHRSVSWYQQTPGQGLQFLFEYFSETQRNKGNFPGRFSGRQFSNSRSEMNVSTLELGDSALYLCATRVGAQETQYFGPGTRLLVL.

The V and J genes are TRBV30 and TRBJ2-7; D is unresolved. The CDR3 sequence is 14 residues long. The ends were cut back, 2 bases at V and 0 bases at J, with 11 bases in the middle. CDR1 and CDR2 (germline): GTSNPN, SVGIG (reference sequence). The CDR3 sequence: CAWSTQVSSYEQYF. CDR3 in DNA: TGTGCCTGGAGTACGCAGGTGAGCTCCTACGAGCAGTACTTC.

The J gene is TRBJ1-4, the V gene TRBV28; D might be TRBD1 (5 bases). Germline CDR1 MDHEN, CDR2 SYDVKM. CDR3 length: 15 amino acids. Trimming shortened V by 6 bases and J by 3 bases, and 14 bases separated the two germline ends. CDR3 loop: CASSARQLANEKLFF. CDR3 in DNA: TGTGCCAGCAGCGCTAGACAGCTAGCTAATGAAAAACTGTTTTTT.

CDR3 coding DNA: TGCGCCAGCAGCTTGGCCGATAATTCACCCCTCCACTTT. This gives the protein CASSLADNSPLHF. The chain joins TRBV5-1 to TRBJ1-6; no clear D. Trimming took off 0 bases at V and 5 bases at J, with 3 bases between the two ends. This CDR3 region has 13 residues. Per germline, CDR1 SGHRS and CDR2 YFSETQ. The entire variable domain, with the rest obtained from reference TRBV5-1 and TRBJ1-6, is as follows: KAGVTQTPRYLIKTRGQQVTLSCSPISGHRSVSWYQQTPGQGLQFLFEYFSETQRNKGNFPGRFSGRQFSNSRSEMNVSTLELGDSALYLCASSLADNSPLHFGNGTRLTVT.

The DNA for the CDR3 is TGCAGCGTTGACGTTGGGCTAGCTCTTTACAATGAGCAGTTCTTC. Translation: CSVDVGLALYNEQFF. The V call is TRBV29-1, the J call TRBJ2-1; maybe TRBD2 (5 bases). Trimming pared 3 bases from V and 4 bases from J, leaving 16 bases between. Germline values: CDR1 SQVTM, CDR2 ANQGSEA. This CDR3 region has 15 residues.

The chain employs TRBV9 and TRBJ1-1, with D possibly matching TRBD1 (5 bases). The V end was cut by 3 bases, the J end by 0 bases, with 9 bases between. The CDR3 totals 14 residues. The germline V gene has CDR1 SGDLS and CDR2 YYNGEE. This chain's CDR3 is CASSERGVNTEAFF. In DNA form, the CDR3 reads TGTGCCAGCAGCGAGAGGGGAGTGAACACTGAAGCTTTCTTT.

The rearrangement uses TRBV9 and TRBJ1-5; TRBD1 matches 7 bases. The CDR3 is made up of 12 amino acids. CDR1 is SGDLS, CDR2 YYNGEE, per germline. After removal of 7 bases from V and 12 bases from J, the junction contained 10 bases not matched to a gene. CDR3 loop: CASFLTGVGQHF. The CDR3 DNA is TGTGCCAGCTTCCTAACAGGGGTGGGCCAGCATTTT.

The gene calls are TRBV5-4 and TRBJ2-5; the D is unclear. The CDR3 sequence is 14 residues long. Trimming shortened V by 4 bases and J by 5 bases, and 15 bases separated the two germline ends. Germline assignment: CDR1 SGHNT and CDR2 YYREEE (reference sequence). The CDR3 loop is CASSPAATKETQYF. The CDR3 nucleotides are TGTGCCAGCAGCCCCGCCGCTACCAAGGAGACCCAGTACTTC.

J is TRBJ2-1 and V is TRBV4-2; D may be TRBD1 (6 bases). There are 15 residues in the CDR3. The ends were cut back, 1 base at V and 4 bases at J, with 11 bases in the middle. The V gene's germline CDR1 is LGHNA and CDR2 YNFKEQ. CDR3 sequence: CASSQVGALYNEQFF. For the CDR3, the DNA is TGTGCCAGCAGCCAAGTGGGGGCCTTGTACAATGAGCAGTTCTTC.

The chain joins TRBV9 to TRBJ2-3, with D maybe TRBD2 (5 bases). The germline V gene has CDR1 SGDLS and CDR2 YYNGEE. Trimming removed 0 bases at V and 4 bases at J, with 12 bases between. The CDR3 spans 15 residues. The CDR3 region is CASSVDNRRADTQYF. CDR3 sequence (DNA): TGTGCCAGCAGCGTAGACAACCGGCGGGCAGATACGCAGTATTTT.

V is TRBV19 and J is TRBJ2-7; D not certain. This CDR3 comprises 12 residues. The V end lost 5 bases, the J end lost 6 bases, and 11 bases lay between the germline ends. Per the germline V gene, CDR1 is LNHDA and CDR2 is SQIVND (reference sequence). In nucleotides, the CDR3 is TGTGCCAGTAGTGTCTATCGTGGCGAGCAGTACTTC. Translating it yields CASSVYRGEQYF.